This entry concerns a single T cell receptor beta chain. The antigen remains unidentified. In germline, CDR1 is LGHNA, CDR2 YSLEER. The CDR3 spans 15 residues. The V and J ends lost 8 bases and 3 bases, in that order; junction bases with no gene match: 11. This entry belongs to a study of OX40 agonist ivuxolimab in advanced cancers. Repertoires were generated with immunoSEQ multiplex PCR, while TCRdb's copy carries only in-frame clones and drops some. The repertoire holds 70,000 or so clones, with roughly 90% as singletons. The study, taken as a whole, reports: More expanded clones were seen, on average, in CD8+ T cells than in CD4+.

V gene TRBV4-3 combines with J gene TRBJ1-2; TRBD1 aligns across 8 bases. The clonotype comes from an adult with an advanced solid tumor such as melanoma, head and neck, liver or kidney cancer. The sample here was CD4+ or CD8+ T cells sorted from blood, taken in a trial of the OX40 agonist ivuxolimab. In DNA, the CDR3 is TGCGCCAGCGCCGAGGGGCAGGGGGCGTACTATGGCTACACCTTC. It is translated as CASAEGQGAYYGYTF.